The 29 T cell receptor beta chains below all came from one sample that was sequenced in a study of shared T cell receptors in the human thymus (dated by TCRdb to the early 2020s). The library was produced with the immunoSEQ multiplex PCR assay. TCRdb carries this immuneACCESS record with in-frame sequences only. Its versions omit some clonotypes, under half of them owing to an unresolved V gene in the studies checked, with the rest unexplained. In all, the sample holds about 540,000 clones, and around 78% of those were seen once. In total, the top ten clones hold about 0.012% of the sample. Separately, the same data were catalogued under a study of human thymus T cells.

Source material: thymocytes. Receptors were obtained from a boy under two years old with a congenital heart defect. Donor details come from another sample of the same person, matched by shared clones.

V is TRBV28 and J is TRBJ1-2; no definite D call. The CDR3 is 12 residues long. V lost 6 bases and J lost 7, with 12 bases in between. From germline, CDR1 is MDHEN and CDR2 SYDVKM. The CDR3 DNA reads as TGTGCCAGCAGCTTCCCCACTGGTGGCTACACCTTC. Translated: CASSFPTGGYTF.

CDR3 region: CASSLDYPRTDTQYF. The DNA for the CDR3 is TGTGCCAGCAGCTTGGACTATCCTCGCACAGATACGCAGTATTTT. The V and J genes are TRBV5-6 and TRBJ2-3; no clear D gene. CDR1 and CDR2 from the germline V gene are SGHDT and YYEEEE. V lost 0 bases and J lost 1, with 9 bases in between. The CDR3 has 15 amino acids.

DNA for the CDR3: TGTGCCAGCAGTCACAGGGGTCACAATGAGCAGTTCTTC. Translating it yields CASSHRGHNEQFF. The J gene is TRBJ2-1, the V gene TRBV27, with TRBD1 identical over 7 bases. The length of the CDR3 is 13 residues. With 5 bases clipped from V and 5 bases from J, the junction kept 3 bases outside the gene matches. The germline gives CDR1 MNHEY, CDR2 SMNVEV (reference sequence).

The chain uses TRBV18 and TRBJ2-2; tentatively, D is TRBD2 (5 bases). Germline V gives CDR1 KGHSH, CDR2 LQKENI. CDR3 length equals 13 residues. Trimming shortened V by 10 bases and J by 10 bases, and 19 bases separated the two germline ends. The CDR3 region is CATPYGELVELFF. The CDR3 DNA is TGTGCCACTCCGTACGGGGAGCTAGTGGAGCTGTTTTTT.

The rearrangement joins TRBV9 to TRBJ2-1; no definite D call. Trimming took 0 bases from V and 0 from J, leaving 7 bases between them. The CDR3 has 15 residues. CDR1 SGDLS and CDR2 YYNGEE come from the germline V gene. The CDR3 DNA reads TGTGCCAGCAGCGTAGCCCCCTTCTCCTACAATGAGCAGTTCTTC. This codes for CASSVAPFSYNEQFF. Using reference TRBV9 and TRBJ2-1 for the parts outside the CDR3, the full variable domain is DSGVTQTPKHLITATGQRVTLRCSPRSGDLSVYWYQQSLDQGLQFLIQYYNGEERAKGNILERFSAQQFPDLHSELNLSSLELGDSALYFCASSVAPFSYNEQFFGPGTRLTVL.

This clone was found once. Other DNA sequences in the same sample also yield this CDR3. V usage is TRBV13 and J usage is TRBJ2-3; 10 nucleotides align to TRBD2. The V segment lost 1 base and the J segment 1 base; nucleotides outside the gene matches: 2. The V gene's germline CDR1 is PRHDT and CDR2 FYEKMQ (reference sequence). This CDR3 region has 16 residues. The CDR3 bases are TGTGCCAGCAGCTTAGCCGGGACTAGCGGCACAGATACGCAGTATTTT. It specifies CASSLAGTSGTDTQYF.

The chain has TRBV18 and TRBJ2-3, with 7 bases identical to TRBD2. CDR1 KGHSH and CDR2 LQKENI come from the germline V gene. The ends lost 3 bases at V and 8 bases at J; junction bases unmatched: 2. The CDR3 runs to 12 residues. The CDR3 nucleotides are TGTGCCAGCTCACCCCCGGGGGGTACGCAGTATTTT. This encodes CASSPPGGTQYF.

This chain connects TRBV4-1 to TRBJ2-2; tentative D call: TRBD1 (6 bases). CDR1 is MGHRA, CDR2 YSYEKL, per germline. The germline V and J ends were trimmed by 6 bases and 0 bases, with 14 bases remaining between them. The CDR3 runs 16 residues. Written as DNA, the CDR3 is TGCGCCAGCAGGAACCCGGGACAACCGAACACCGGGGAGCTGTTTTTT. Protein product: CASRNPGQPNTGELFF.

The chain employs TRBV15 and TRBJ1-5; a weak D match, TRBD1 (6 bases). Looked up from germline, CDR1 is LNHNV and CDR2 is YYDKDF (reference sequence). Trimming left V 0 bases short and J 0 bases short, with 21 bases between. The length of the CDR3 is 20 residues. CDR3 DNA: TGTGCCACCAGCAGAGATGGGGGACTACAGGGACCCTTTAGCAATCAGCCCCAGCATTTT. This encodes CATSRDGGLQGPFSNQPQHF. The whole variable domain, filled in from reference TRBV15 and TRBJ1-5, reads DAMVIQNPRYQVTQFGKPVTLSCSQTLNHNVMYWYQQKSSQAPKLLFHYYDKDFNNEADTPDNFQSRRPNTSFCFLDIRSPGLGDTAMYLCATSRDGGLQGPFSNQPQHFGDGTRLSIL.

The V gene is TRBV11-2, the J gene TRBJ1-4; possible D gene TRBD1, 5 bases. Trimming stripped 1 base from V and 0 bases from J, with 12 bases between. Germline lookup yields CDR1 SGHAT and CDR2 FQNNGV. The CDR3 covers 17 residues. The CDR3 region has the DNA TGTGCCAGCAGCTTAGGGGGGGACGTTCCAACTAATGAAAAACTGTTTTTT. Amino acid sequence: CASSLGGDVPTNEKLFF.

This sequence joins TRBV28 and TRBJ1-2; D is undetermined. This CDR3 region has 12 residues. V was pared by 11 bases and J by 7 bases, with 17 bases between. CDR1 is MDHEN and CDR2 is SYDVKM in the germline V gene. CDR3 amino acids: CAVDPGDCGYTF. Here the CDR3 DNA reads TGTGCCGTTGACCCCGGGGATTGTGGCTACACCTTC.

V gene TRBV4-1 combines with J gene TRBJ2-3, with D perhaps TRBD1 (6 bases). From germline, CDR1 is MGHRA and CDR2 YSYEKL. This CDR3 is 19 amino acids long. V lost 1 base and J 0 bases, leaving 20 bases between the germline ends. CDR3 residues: CASSQGRLGAPTSTDTQYF. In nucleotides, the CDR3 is TGCGCCAGCAGCCAAGGGAGATTGGGGGCACCAACTAGCACAGATACGCAGTATTTT.

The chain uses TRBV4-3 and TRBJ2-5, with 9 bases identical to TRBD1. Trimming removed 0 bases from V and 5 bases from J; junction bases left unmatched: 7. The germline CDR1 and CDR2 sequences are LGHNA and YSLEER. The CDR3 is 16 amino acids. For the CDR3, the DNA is TGCGCCAGCAGCCAAGACCGGACAGGGGTCGTGGAGACCCAGTACTTC. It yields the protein CASSQDRTGVVETQYF.

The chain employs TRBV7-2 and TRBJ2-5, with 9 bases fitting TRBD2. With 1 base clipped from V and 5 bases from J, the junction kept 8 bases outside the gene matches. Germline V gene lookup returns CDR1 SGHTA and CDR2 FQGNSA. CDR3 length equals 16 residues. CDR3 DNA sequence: TGTGCCAGCAGCTTAGTTATGCGGGGGGGGCAGGAGACCCAGTACTTC. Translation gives CASSLVMRGGQETQYF.

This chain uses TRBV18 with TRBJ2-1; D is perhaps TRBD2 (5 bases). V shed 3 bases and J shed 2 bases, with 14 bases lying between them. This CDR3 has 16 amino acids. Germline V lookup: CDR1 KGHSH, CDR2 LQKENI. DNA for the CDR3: TGTGCCAGCTCACCCCTCCGAGAGGGAACCTACAATGAGCAGTTCTTC. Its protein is CASSPLREGTYNEQFF.

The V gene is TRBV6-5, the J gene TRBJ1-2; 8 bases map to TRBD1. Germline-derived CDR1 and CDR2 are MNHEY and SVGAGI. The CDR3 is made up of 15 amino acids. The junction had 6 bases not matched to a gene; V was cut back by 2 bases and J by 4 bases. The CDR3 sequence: CASSYTGQGGYGYTF. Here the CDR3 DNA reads TGTGCCAGCAGTTACACTGGACAGGGCGGCTATGGCTACACCTTC.

The CDR3 nucleotides are TGTGCCAGCAGTTACGGCGGGAGGGGGCCCTACAATGAGCAGTTCTTC. Translation gives CASSYGGRGPYNEQFF. The chain employs TRBV6-6 and TRBJ2-1; 9 bases agree with TRBD2. The trim removed 2 bases at V and 2 bases at J, leaving 4 bases unmatched. CDR3 length equals 16 residues. Germline V gene data show CDR1 as MNHNY and CDR2 as SVGAGI (reference sequence).

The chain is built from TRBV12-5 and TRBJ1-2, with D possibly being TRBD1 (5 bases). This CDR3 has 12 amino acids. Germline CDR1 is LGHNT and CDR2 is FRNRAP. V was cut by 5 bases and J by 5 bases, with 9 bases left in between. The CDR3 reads CASGTGHYGYTF. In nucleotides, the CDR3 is TGTGCTAGTGGTACTGGACATTATGGCTACACCTTC.

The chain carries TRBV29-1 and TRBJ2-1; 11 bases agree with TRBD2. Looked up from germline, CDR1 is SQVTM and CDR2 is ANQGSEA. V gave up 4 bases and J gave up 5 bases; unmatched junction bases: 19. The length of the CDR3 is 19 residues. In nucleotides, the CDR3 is TGCAGCGTTGGAGGGGGGGCGCGTACTAGCGGGAGTCCCCACAATGAGCAGTTCTTC. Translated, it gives CSVGGGARTSGSPHNEQFF.

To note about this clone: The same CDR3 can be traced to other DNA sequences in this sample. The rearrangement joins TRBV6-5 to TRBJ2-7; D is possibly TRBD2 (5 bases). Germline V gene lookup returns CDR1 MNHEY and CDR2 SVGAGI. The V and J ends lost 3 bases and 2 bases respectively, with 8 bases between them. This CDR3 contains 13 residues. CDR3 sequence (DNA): TGTGCCAGCAGTTATTCCGGGACCTACGAGCAGTACTTC. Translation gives CASSYSGTYEQYF.

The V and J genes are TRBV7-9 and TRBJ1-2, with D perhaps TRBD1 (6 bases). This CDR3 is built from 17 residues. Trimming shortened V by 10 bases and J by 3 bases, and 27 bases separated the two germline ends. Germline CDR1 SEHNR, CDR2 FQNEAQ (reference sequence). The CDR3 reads CAIRGGQGLGRDYGYTF. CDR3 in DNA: TGTGCCATCCGAGGGGGTCAAGGTCTTGGTCGGGACTATGGCTACACCTTC. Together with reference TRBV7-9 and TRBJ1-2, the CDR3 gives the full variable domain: DTGVSQNPRHKITKRGQNVTFRCDPISEHNRLYWYRQTLGQGPEFLTYFQNEAQLEKSRLLSDRFSAERPKGSFSTLEIQRTEQGDSAMYLCAIRGGQGLGRDYGYTFGSGTRLTVV.

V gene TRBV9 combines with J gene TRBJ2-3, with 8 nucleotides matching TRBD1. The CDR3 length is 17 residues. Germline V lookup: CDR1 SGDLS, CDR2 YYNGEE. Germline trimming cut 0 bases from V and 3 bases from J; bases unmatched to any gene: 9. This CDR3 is CASSVDDAGGRTDTQYF. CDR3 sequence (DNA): TGTGCCAGCAGCGTAGATGATGCAGGGGGCAGGACAGATACGCAGTATTTT.

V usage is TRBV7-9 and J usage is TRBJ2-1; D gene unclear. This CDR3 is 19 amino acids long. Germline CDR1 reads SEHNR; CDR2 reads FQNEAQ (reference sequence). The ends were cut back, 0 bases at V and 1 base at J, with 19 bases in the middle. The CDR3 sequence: CASSLAIRRSTKSYNEQFF. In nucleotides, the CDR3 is TGTGCCAGCAGCTTAGCTATTCGGCGGTCCACTAAATCCTACAATGAGCAGTTCTTC.

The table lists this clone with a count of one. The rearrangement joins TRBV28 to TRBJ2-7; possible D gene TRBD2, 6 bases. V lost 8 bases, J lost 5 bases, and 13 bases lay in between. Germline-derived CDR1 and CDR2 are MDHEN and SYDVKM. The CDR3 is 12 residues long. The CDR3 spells CASGGGQDEQYF. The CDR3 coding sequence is TGTGCCAGCGGCGGAGGGCAGGACGAGCAGTACTTC.

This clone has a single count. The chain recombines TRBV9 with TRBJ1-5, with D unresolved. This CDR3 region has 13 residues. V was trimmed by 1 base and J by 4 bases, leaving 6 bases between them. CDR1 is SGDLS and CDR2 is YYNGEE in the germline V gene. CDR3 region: CASSVSPNQPQHF. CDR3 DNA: TGTGCCAGCAGCGTAAGCCCTAATCAGCCCCAGCATTTT.

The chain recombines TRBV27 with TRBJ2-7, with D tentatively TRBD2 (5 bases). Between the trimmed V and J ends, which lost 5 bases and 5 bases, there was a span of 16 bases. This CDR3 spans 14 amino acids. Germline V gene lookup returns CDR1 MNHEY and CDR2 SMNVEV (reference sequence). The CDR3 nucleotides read TGTGCCAGCAGTCCGTCCGGGGTGAGGGACGAGCAGTACTTC. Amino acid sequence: CASSPSGVRDEQYF.

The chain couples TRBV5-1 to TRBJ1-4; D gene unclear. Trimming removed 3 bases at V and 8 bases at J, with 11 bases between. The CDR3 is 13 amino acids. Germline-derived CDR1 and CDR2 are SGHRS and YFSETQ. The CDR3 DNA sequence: TGCGCCAGCAGCTCCGAACTAAGGGAAAAACTGTTTTTT. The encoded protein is CASSSELREKLFF.

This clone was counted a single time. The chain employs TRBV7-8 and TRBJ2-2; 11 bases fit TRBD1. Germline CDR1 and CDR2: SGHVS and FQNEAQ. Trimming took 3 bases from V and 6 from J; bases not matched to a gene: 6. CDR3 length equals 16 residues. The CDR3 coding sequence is TGTGCCAGCAGCTTGGACAGGGGGCCAAAACCCGGGGAGCTGTTTTTT. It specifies CASSLDRGPKPGELFF.

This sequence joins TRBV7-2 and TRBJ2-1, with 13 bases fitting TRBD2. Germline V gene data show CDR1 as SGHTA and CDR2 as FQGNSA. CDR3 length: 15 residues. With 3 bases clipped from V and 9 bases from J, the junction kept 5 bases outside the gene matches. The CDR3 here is CASSFGLAGEVEQFF. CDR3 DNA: TGTGCCAGCAGCTTCGGACTAGCGGGAGAGGTTGAGCAGTTCTTC. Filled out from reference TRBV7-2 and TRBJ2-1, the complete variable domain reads GAGVSQSPSNKVTEKGKDVELRCDPISGHTALYWYRQSLGQGLEFLIYFQGNSAPDKSGLPSDRFSAERTGGSVSTLTIQRTQQEDSAVYLCASSFGLAGEVEQFFGPGTRLTVL.